This paragraph covers one T cell receptor (beta chain) sequence. The data are from a study of blood T cell repertoires in COVID-19. Original data processing: Amplification from reference gene primers served as the basis for estimated nucleated cell counts. Sequenced by immunoSEQ multiplex PCR; TCRdb stores in-frame clones only, minus some. That table gives V, J and clone size, and the DNA gave D and trimming. Among around 170,000 clones listed, 74% were seen once. Source material: peripheral blood. The source of this sequence is a woman older than 75 with acute or convalescent COVID-19.

The CDR3 loop reads CASSSSGNYGYTF. In DNA form, the CDR3 reads TGCGCCAGCAGCTCCTCGGGGAACTATGGCTACACCTTC. The chain couples TRBV5-1 to TRBJ1-2; D gene uncertain. Germline CDR1 SGHRS, CDR2 YFSETQ. Between the trimmed V and J ends, which lost 3 bases and 2 bases, there was a span of 8 bases. The CDR3 has 13 amino acids.